These T cell receptor beta chains were read from a single sample in a study of CD8 T cells in ankylosing spondylitis. One entry per CDR3 protein, called by TCRdb with MiXCR from the 5' RACE reads. The data show 700,000 to 1,000,000 distinct CDR3 sequences, with approximately 12% seen just once and 0.51% held by the top ten. Source material: blood, either unsorted or a sorted T cell fraction (not recorded which). The receptors here all came from a male donor with ankylosing spondylitis. The CDR3 runs from the conserved cysteine through the conserved F or W. Fields, in order: V gene, CDR3 protein.

TRBV7-2,CASSLGRPHEQYF
TRBV20-1,CSAIDARNTEAFF
TRBV4-3,CASSQGVGGEFTSTDTQYF
TRBV4-2,CASSREYGRATTNTGELFF
TRBV7-9,CASSSMGASGGSEQFF
TRBV4-3,CASSHRLAGSYEQYF
TRBV20-1,CSATSGSPSYNEQFF
TRBV20-1,CSAPTSGRSETQYF
TRBV4-1,CASSHPRGHPNTEAFF
TRBV6-5,CASSYMRQGNSPLHF
TRBV20-1,CRVRRGPNEQFF
TRBV7-2,CASSADRDRTYEQYF